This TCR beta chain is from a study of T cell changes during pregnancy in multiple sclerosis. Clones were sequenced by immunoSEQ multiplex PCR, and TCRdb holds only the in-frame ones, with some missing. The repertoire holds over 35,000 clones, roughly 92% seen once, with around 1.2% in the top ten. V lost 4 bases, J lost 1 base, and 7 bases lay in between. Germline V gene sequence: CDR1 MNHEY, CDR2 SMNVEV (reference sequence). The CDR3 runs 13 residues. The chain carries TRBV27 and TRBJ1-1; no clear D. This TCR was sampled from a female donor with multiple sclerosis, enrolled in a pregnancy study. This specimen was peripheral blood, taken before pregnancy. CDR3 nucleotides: TGTGCCAGCAGTTCCGAGGGGAACACTGAAGCTTTCTTT. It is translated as CASSSEGNTEAFF.